The clone carrying this T cell receptor (beta chain) has at least ten counts. Its antigen remains unknown. Individual cDNA molecules were tagged with unique molecular identifiers, the study reported. Using its own MiXCR run on the 5' RACE reads, TCRdb lists one record per CDR3 protein. This table holds 70,000 to 85,000 distinct CDR3 sequences, about 12% found once. These data come from a study of early T cells in non-severe SARS-CoV-2 infection. At the level of the study: With bulk RNA from unsorted whole blood as input, sequencing yielded unpaired chains.

General study findings and limits: Anti-spike CD8 responses were favored in VDJdb matching, and private and CD4 specificities were missed.

Sequenced: whole blood. The receptor was isolated from an adult who was a healthcare worker with PCR-confirmed SARS-CoV-2 infection or an uninfected control (not recorded which).

This CDR3 is CASSLQGTQETQYF. CDR3 bases: TGTGCCAGCAGCTTACAGGGGACTCAAGAGACCCAGTACTTC. The J gene is TRBJ2-5, the V gene TRBV11-2; either TRBD1 or TRBD2 may supply D (6 bases each). V dropped 2 bases and J dropped 2 bases, with 9 bases sitting between them. The CDR3 sequence is 14 residues long. CDR1 and CDR2 from the germline V gene are SGHAT and FQNNGV.